This TCR beta chain derives from a study of a mutant IDH1 vaccine in newly diagnosed glioma. Sequencing was performed with immunoSEQ multiplex PCR; in TCRdb, only in-frame clones are kept and a portion is missing. The table has about 30,000 clones, about four fifths seen once. Trimming left V 1 base short and J 4 bases short, with 14 bases between. This CDR3 region has 15 residues. The germline V gene has CDR1 SGHDN and CDR2 FVKESK. Noted time point: baseline, week 1 (first vaccination visit). The treatment was: pre-vaccination baseline after standard-of-care therapy. The material was PBMCs, obtained from a glioma patient treated with radiotherapy, temozolomide or both. The receptor's source is a man under 40 with glioma. This rearrangement joins TRBV14 to TRBJ2-7; a weak D match, TRBD2 (6 bases). The CDR3 sequence: CASSQASWGTYEQYF. CDR3 nucleotides: TGTGCCAGCAGCCAAGCGTCGTGGGGGACTTACGAGCAGTACTTC.